This T cell receptor beta chain was recorded in a study of T cells in Graves' hyperthyroidism and ophthalmopathy. Study summary: Prior to any treatment, at the point of initial diagnosis, peripheral blood was collected. General observations from the study: Expanded thyroid clonotypes (above 0.001) were mostly also found in blood. Stable hyperthyroidism was told apart from ophthalmopathy by a model built on 13 V-J features.

Fresh peripheral blood, 10 ml, yielded the PBMCs. In the case of this clonotype: Its antigen is not known.

Amplified regions were TCR beta CDR3 sequences from RNA transcripts. A set of HTBI primers served as the primers for a first-round RT-PCR of the TCR CDR3. One entry per CDR3 protein, called by TCRdb with MiXCR from the multiplex PCR reads. This table has around 700,000 distinct CDR3 sequences, 15% to 20% appearing once. CDR3 length: 15 amino acids. Losses at the gene ends were 0 bases for V and 9 bases for J; bases not matched to a gene: 6. CDR1 and CDR2 (germline): LGHDT, YNNKEL (reference sequence). The clonotype originates from a woman between 50 and 59 years old with Graves' hyperthyroidism that later progressed to Graves' ophthalmopathy. The chain uses TRBV3-1 and TRBJ1-5; 9 bases line up with TRBD1. The sequenced sample was blood. For the CDR3, the DNA is TGTGCCAGCAGCCAAGATACAGGGGGCATCAGGCCCCAGCATTTT. Translating it yields CASSQDTGGIRPQHF.